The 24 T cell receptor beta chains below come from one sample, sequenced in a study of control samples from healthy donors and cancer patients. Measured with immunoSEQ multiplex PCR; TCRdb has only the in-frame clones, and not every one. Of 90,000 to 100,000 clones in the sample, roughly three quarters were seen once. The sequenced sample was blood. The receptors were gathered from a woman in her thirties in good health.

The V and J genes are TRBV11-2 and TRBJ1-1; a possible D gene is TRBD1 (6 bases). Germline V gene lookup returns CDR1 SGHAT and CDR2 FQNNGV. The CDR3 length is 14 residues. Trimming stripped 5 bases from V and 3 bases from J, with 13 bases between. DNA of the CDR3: TGTGCCAGCAGCGTAGGGGCAGGGGACACTGAAGCTTTCTTT. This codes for CASSVGAGDTEAFF.

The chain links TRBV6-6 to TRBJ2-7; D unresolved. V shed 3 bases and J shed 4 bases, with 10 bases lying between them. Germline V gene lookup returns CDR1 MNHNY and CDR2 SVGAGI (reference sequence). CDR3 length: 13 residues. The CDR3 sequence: CASSYQEAYEQYF. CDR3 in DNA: TGTGCCAGCAGTTATCAGGAAGCTTACGAGCAGTACTTC.

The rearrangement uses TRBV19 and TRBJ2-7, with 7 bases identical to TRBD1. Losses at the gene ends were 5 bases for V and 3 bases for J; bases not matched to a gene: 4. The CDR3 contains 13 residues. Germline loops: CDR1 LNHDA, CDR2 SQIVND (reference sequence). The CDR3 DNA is TGTGCCAGTAGTGGGGACAGTGGCTACGAGCAGTACTTC. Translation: CASSGDSGYEQYF.

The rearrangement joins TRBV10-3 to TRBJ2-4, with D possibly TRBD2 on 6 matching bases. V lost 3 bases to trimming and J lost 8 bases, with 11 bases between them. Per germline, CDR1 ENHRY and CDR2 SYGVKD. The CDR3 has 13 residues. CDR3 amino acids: CAISDRGSDIQYF. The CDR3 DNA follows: TGTGCCATCAGTGATCGGGGGTCCGACATTCAGTACTTC.

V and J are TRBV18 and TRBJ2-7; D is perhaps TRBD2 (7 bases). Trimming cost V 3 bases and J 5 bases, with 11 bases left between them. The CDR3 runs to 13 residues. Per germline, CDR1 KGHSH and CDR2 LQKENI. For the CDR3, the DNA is TGTGCCAGCTCACCGAAGGGGGGGCACGAGCAGTACTTC. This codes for CASSPKGGHEQYF.

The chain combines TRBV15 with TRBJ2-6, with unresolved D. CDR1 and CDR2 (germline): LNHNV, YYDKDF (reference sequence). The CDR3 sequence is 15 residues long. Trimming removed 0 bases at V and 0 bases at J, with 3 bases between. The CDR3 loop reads CATSRDTSGANVLTF. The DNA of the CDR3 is TGTGCCACCAGCAGAGACACCTCTGGGGCCAACGTCCTGACTTTC.

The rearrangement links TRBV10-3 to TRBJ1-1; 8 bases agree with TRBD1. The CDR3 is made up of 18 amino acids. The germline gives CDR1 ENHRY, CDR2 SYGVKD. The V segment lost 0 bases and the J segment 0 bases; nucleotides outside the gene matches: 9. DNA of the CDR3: TGTGCCATCAGTGAGTCGACAGGGGCTGCCCGCGTGAACACTGAAGCTTTCTTT. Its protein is CAISESTGAARVNTEAFF.

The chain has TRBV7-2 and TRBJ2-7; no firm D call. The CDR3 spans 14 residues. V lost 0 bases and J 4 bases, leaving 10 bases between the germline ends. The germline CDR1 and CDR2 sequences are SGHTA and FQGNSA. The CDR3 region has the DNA TGTGCCAGCAGCTTAGCCTTGACGGGTTACGAGCAGTACTTC. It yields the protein CASSLALTGYEQYF.

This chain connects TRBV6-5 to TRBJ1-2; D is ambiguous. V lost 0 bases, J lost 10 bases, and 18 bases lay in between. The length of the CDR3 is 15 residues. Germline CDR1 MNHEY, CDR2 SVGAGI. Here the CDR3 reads CASSYSKGFSRDYTF. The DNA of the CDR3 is TGTGCCAGCAGTTACTCGAAGGGCTTTTCGAGGGACTACACCTTC.

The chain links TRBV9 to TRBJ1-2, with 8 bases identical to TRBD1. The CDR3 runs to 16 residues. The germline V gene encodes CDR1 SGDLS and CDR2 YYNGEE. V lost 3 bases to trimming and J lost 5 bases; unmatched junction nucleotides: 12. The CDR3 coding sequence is TGTGCCAGCAGCGCCGTTATGCAGGGGGCTGGGTATGGCTACACCTTC. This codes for CASSAVMQGAGYGYTF.

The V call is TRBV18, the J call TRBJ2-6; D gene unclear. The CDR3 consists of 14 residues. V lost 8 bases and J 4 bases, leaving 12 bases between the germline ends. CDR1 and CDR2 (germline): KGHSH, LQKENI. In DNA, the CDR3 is TGTGCCAGCGTCCAAGGGCTCGGGGCCAACGTCCTGACTTTC. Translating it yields CASVQGLGANVLTF.

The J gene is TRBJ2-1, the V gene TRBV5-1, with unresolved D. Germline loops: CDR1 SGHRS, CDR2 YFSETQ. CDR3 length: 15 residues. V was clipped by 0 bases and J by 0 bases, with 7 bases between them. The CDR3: CASSLAGSSYNEQFF. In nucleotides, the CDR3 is TGCGCCAGCAGCTTGGCCGGAAGCTCCTACAATGAGCAGTTCTTC.

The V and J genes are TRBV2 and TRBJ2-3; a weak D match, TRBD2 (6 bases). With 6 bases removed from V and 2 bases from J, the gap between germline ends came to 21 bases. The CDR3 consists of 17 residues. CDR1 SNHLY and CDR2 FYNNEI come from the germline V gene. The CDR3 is CASRAAEAGPFTDTQYF. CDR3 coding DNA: TGTGCCAGCAGGGCGGCCGAGGCGGGGCCCTTCACAGATACGCAGTATTTT.

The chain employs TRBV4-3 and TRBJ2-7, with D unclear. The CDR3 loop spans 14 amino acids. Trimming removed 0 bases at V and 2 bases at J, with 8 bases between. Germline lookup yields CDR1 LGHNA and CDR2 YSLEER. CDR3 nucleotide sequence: TGCGCCAGCAGCCAAGATTCCAGAACCTACGAGCAGTACTTC. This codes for CASSQDSRTYEQYF.

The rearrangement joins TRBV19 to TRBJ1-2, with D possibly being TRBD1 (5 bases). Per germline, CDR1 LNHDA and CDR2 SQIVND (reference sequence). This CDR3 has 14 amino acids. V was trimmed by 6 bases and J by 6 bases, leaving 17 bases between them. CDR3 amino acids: CASRNAPGSHGYTF. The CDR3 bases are TGTGCCAGTAGAAACGCACCAGGGTCTCATGGCTACACCTTC.

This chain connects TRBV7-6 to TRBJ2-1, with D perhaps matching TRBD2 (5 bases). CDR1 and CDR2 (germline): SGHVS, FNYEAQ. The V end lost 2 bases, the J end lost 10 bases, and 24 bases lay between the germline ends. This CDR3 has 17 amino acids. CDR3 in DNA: TGTGCCAGCAGCTTAAAGCCCCAAGGCGGAGGAGTTCTAGAGCAGTTCTTC. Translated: CASSLKPQGGGVLEQFF.

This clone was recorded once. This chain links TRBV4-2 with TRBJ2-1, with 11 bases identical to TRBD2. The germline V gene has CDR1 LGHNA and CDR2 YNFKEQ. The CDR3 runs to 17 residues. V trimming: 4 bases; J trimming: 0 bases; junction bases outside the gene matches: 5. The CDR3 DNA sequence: TGTGCCAGCAGCCCCCGACTAGCGGGGCCCTCCTACAATGAGCAGTTCTTC. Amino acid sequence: CASSPRLAGPSYNEQFF.

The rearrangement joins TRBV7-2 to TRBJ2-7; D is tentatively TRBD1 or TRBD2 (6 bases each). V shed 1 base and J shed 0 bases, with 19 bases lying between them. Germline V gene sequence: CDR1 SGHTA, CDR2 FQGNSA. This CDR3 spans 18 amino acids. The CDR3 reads CASSLGGARGFSSYEQYF. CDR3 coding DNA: TGTGCCAGCAGCTTAGGGGGGGCTAGAGGTTTTAGCTCCTACGAGCAGTACTTC. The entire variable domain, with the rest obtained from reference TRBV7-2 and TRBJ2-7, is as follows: GAGVSQSPSNKVTEKGKDVELRCDPISGHTALYWYRQSLGQGLEFLIYFQGNSAPDKSGLPSDRFSAERTGGSVSTLTIQRTQQEDSAVYLCASSLGGARGFSSYEQYFGPGTRLTVT.

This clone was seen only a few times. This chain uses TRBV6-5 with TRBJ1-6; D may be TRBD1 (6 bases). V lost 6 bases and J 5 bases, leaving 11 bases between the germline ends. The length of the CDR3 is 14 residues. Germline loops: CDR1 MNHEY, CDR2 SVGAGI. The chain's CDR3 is CASSGQNNNSPLHF. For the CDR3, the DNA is TGTGCCAGCAGCGGACAGAATAATAATTCACCCCTCCACTTT.

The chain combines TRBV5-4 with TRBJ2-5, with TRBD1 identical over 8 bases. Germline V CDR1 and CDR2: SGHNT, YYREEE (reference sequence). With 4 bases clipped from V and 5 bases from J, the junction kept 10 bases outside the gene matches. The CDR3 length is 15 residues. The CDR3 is CASSRKRTGQETQYF. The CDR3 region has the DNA TGTGCCAGCAGCCGAAAACGGACAGGGCAGGAGACCCAGTACTTC.

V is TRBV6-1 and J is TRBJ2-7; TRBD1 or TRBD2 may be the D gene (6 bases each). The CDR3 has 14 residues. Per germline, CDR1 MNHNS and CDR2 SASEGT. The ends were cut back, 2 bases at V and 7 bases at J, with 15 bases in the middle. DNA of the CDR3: TGTGCCAGCAGTGAATCCCAGGGGAGGAAAGAGCAGTACTTC. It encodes CASSESQGRKEQYF.

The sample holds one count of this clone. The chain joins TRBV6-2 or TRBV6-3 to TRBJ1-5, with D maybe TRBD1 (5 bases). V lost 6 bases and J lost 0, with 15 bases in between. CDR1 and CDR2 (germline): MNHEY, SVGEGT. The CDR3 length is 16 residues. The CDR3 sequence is CASSKRGANSNQPQHF. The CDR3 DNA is TGTGCCAGCAGCAAGCGGGGCGCCAATAGCAATCAGCCCCAGCATTTT.

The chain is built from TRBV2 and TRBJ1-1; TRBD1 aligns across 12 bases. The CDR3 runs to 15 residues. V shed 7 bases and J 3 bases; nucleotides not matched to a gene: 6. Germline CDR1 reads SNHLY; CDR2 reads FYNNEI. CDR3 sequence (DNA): TGTGCCAGCAAGGGGACAGGGGGCACGGACACTGAAGCTTTCTTT. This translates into CASKGTGGTDTEAFF. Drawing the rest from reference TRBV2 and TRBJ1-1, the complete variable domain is EPEVTQTPSHQVTQMGQEVILRCVPISNHLYFYWYRQILGQKVEFLVSFYNNEISEKSEIFDDQFSVERPDGSNFTLKIRSTKLEDSAMYFCASKGTGGTDTEAFFGQGTRLTVV.

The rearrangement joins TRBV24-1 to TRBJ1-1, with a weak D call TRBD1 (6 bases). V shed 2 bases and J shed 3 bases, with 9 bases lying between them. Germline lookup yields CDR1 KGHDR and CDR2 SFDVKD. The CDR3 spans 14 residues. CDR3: CATSDSRGDTEAFF. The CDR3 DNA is TGTGCCACCAGTGATTCTAGGGGGGACACTGAAGCTTTCTTT.